What follows are 28 T cell receptor beta chains derived from one specimen sequenced in a study of human T cells and chemical hapten exposure. Total RNA was isolated from whole blood that had not been fractionated. TCRdb independently ran MiXCR on the 5' RACE reads; one entry per CDR3 protein. The table records more than 140,000 distinct CDR3 sequences, 4.1% of them present only once. Every receptor here comes from a female donor in good health.

The rearrangement joins TRBV20-1 to TRBJ2-7; perhaps TRBD2 as D (5 bases). The CDR3 contains 16 residues. Trimming cost V 0 bases and J 1 base, with 16 bases left between them. Germline loops: CDR1 DFQATT, CDR2 SNEGSKA (reference sequence). The CDR3 is CSARDFRSGPSYEQYF. The CDR3 coding sequence is TGCAGTGCTAGAGACTTCAGAAGCGGACCGTCCTACGAGCAGTACTTC.

This clonotype was seen at least ten times. The chain combines TRBV12-3 or TRBV12-4 with TRBJ2-5; the match to TRBD1 covers 9 bases. There are 16 residues in the CDR3. J was trimmed by 5 bases and V by 5 bases; bases with no gene match: 12. This CDR3 reads CASSVPTGGHGETQYF. The CDR3 nucleotides read TGTGCCAGCAGTGTACCGACAGGGGGGCATGGGGAGACCCAGTACTTC.

This clonotype was observed at least ten times. V and J are TRBV2 and TRBJ1-5, with D tentatively TRBD1 (5 bases). Per the germline V gene, CDR1 is SNHLY and CDR2 is FYNNEI. CDR3 length: 13 residues. With 4 bases removed from V and 4 bases from J, the gap between germline ends came to 8 bases. CDR3 loop: CASSVWGNQPQHF. As DNA, the CDR3 is TGTGCCAGCAGTGTATGGGGGAATCAGCCCCAGCATTTT.

This clonotype has a count of ten or more. The J gene is TRBJ1-1, the V gene TRBV7-9; D ambiguous. The CDR3 runs 14 residues. Germline CDR1 reads SEHNR; CDR2 reads FQNEAQ (reference sequence). The V and J ends lost 5 bases and 6 bases respectively, with 16 bases between them. The CDR3 DNA reads TGTGCCAGCAGCCCTCCCAGGAAACTAGCTGAAGCTTTCTTT. Translating it yields CASSPPRKLAEAFF.

At least ten counts were recorded for this clonotype. The rearrangement uses TRBV29-1 and TRBJ2-6; possible D gene TRBD2, 7 bases. The CDR3 spans 18 residues. Germline loops: CDR1 SQVTM, CDR2 ANQGSEA. V was clipped by 5 bases and J by 0 bases, with 20 bases between them. CDR3 bases: TGCAGCGTTTCTGGAGGAGTTGGGGGGGCCTCTGGGGCCAACGTCCTGACTTTC. Its translation is CSVSGGVGGASGANVLTF.

The chain recombines TRBV6-2 or TRBV6-3 with TRBJ2-3, with D unresolved. This CDR3 has 12 residues. The V and J ends lost 6 bases and 1 base respectively, with 5 bases between them. CDR1 is MNHEY, CDR2 SVGEGT, per germline. The CDR3, as DNA: TGTGCCAGCAGCGGCTGCACAGATACGCAGTATTTT. Translated, it gives CASSGCTDTQYF.

This clonotype was found a few times. The rearrangement uses TRBV6-1 and TRBJ2-1; TRBD2 agrees at 10 bases. There are 16 residues in the CDR3. Germline loops: CDR1 MNHNS, CDR2 SASEGT. Trimming at V came to 0 bases and at J to 9 bases, leaving 8 bases not matched to a gene. In nucleotides, the CDR3 is TGTGCCAGCAGTGAAGCGCCAGCGGGGGGGCCAGGTGAGCAGTTCTTC. This translates into CASSEAPAGGPGEQFF.

This clonotype was picked up many times. The chain couples TRBV2 to TRBJ2-5; D call uncertain. CDR1 is SNHLY and CDR2 is FYNNEI in the germline V gene. V was pared by 5 bases and J by 5 bases, with 15 bases between. There are 14 residues in the CDR3. The CDR3 DNA is TGTGCCAGCAGTCCCATCCGTCGTGTCGAGACCCAGTACTTC. Amino acid sequence: CASSPIRRVETQYF.

This clonotype has ten or more counts. The chain employs TRBV6-1 and TRBJ2-3; 7 nucleotides match TRBD2. The V gene's germline CDR1 is MNHNS and CDR2 SASEGT. This CDR3 is 15 amino acids long. J gave up 1 base and V 2 bases, and 3 bases lay outside the gene matches. For the CDR3, the DNA is TGTGCCAGCAGTGAAATGCTAGCGGGCACAGATACGCAGTATTTT. This encodes CASSEMLAGTDTQYF.

This clonotype showed up many times. The genes are TRBV21-1 and TRBJ1-2; TRBD1 reflects the table's D call only, with no check against the DNA. TRBV21-1 is marked as a pseudogene. This CDR3 spans 15 amino acids. Written as DNA, the CDR3 is TGTGCCAGCAGCCCTCGACAGGGGGGCGTCTATGTCTACACCTTC. Translation: CASSPRQGGVYVYTF.

This clonotype was detected ten times or more. The V gene is TRBV11-2, the J gene TRBJ2-1; no clear D. The V and J ends lost 1 base and 4 bases respectively, with 5 bases between them. CDR1 is SGHAT, CDR2 FQNNGV, per germline. CDR3 length equals 13 residues. The CDR3 protein is CASSLGTYNEQFF. The DNA of the CDR3 is TGTGCCAGCAGCTTAGGAACGTACAATGAGCAGTTCTTC.

The table lists this clonotype with many counts. This rearrangement joins TRBV7-2 to TRBJ1-5, with 9 bases identical to TRBD1. This CDR3 region has 13 residues. Germline V gene lookup returns CDR1 SGHTA and CDR2 FQGNSA. With V trimmed by 7 bases and J by 5 bases, 3 bases remained unmatched. The CDR3 spells CASTRDRDQPQHF. The CDR3 DNA is TGTGCCAGCACCCGGGACAGGGATCAGCCCCAGCATTTT.

This clonotype occurred many times. This sequence joins TRBV7-2 and TRBJ2-3; 7 bases are a match to TRBD2. CDR1 SGHTA and CDR2 FQGNSA come from the germline V gene. J lost 2 bases, V lost 5 bases, and 4 bases had no gene match. The CDR3 sequence is 14 residues long. This CDR3 reads CASSLRDYTDTQYF. Written as DNA, the CDR3 is TGTGCCAGCAGCCTTAGGGACTACACAGATACGCAGTATTTT. The full variable domain, with the rest looked up from reference TRBV7-2 and TRBJ2-3, is GAGVSQSPSNKVTEKGKDVELRCDPISGHTALYWYRQSLGQGLEFLIYFQGNSAPDKSGLPSDRFSAERTGGSVSTLTIQRTQQEDSAVYLCASSLRDYTDTQYFGPGTRLTVL.

This clonotype was seen at least ten times. V gene TRBV29-1 combines with J gene TRBJ2-3, with D possibly being TRBD1 (5 bases). V dropped 7 bases and J dropped 4 bases, with 18 bases sitting between them. The CDR3 is 14 amino acids. Per germline, CDR1 SQVTM and CDR2 ANQGSEA. The CDR3 nucleotides are TGCAGCGCCTCGAGGACATATGCCCCAGATACGCAGTATTTT. As protein: CSASRTYAPDTQYF.

This clonotype was recorded many times. The rearrangement joins TRBV6-5 to TRBJ2-7, with TRBD1 as a possible D gene (5 bases). Germline assignment: CDR1 MNHEY and CDR2 SVGAGI. This CDR3 region has 16 residues. Trimming stripped 0 bases from V and 2 bases from J, with 14 bases between. The CDR3 region is CASSYSWNRSPYEQYF. The CDR3 region has the DNA TGTGCCAGCAGTTACTCGTGGAACAGGTCACCCTACGAGCAGTACTTC.

A few counts support this clonotype. The gene calls are TRBV10-3 and TRBJ2-1, with D possibly matching TRBD1 (5 bases). Germline lookup yields CDR1 ENHRY and CDR2 SYGVKD. V lost 3 bases, J lost 3 bases, and 15 bases lay in between. The CDR3 sequence is 16 residues long. CDR3 DNA: TGTGCCATCAGTGACCCTGGACAAGGGATCTACAATGAGCAGTTCTTC. Its translation is CAISDPGQGIYNEQFF.

This clonotype appeared many times. This chain connects TRBV28 to TRBJ2-3, with 9 bases identical to TRBD2. J lost 9 bases, V lost 6 bases, and 25 bases had no gene match. The germline CDR1 and CDR2 sequences are MDHEN and SYDVKM. The CDR3 is 19 amino acids. CDR3 sequence: CASSIERLADEYLHRTQYF. CDR3 in DNA: TGTGCCAGCAGCATTGAGAGACTAGCGGATGAATACCTACACAGGACGCAGTATTTT.

This clonotype was counted a few times. The chain has TRBV10-3 and TRBJ2-3, with 7 nucleotides matching TRBD2. V was clipped by 4 bases and J by 4 bases; unmatched bases: 11. The CDR3 covers 16 residues. The germline gives CDR1 ENHRY, CDR2 SYGVKD. CDR3 amino acids: CAISGSVGGSADTQYF. For the CDR3, the DNA is TGTGCCATCAGTGGATCTGTCGGGGGGTCCGCAGATACGCAGTATTTT.

This clonotype appeared many times. This rearrangement joins TRBV10-3 to TRBJ2-5, with a weak D call TRBD2 (6 bases). CDR1 is ENHRY, CDR2 SYGVKD, per germline. V was cut by 6 bases and J by 4 bases, with 12 bases left in between. The CDR3 consists of 13 residues. CDR3 DNA sequence: TGTGCCATCAGCCCAAGGAGGGGAGAGACCCAGTACTTC. Protein product: CAISPRRGETQYF.

J is TRBJ1-5 and V is TRBV5-4; 8 nucleotides align to TRBD1. The V segment lost 1 base and the J segment 5 bases; nucleotides outside the gene matches: 5. Germline CDR1 and CDR2: SGHNT and YYREEE (reference sequence). CDR3 length: 15 amino acids. CDR3 region: CASSLWAGGDQPQHF. The CDR3 DNA reads as TGTGCCAGCAGCTTGTGGGCAGGGGGCGATCAGCCCCAGCATTTT.

There are many counts of this clonotype. The V call is TRBV29-1, the J call TRBJ1-1, with D unclear. Trimming removed 4 bases at V and 9 bases at J, with 15 bases between. Per the germline V gene, CDR1 is SQVTM and CDR2 is ANQGSEA. The CDR3 is 12 residues long. The CDR3 coding sequence is TGCAGCGTTGGGACTGAAGGAGCCCAAGCTTTCTTT. Translating gives CSVGTEGAQAFF. Complete variable domain (other parts from reference TRBV29-1 and TRBJ1-1): SAVISQKPSRDICQRGTSLTIQCQVDSQVTMMFWYRQQPGQSLTLIATANQGSEATYESGFVIDKFPISRPNLTFSTLTVSNMSPEDSSIYLCSVGTEGAQAFFGQGTRLTVV.

At least ten counts were recorded for this clonotype. The chain carries TRBV10-3 and TRBJ1-1, with TRBD1 identical over 9 bases. Germline V gene lookup returns CDR1 ENHRY and CDR2 SYGVKD. The CDR3 is 14 residues long. Germline trimming cut 3 bases from V and 5 bases from J; bases unmatched to any gene: 4. CDR3 DNA: TGTGCCATCAGTGAAACAGGGGGCCGGACTGAAGCTTTCTTT. It yields the protein CAISETGGRTEAFF.

This clonotype was detected ten times or more. The V gene is TRBV21-1, the J gene TRBJ1-2. TRBV21-1 is a known pseudogene. The CDR3 is made up of 12 amino acids. The CDR3 region is CASSKGKYGYTF. CDR3 nucleotides: TGTGCCAGCAGCAAGGGCAAATATGGCTACACCTTC.

This clonotype was seen ten or more times. This rearrangement joins TRBV3-1 to TRBJ1-3; D remains ambiguous. Germline V gene data show CDR1 as LGHDT and CDR2 as YNNKEL (reference sequence). V gave up 1 base and J gave up 2 bases, with 9 bases separating them. The CDR3 runs 15 residues. Written as DNA, the CDR3 is TGTGCCAGCAGCCAAGTTGTCGGAGCTGGAAACACCATATATTTT. It translates to CASSQVVGAGNTIYF.

About this clonotype itself: This sequence may be a read error, since a much larger clone differs from it by one base. The genes are TRBV12-3 or TRBV12-4 and TRBJ1-5; TRBD1 aligns across 10 bases. The CDR3 extends over 18 amino acids. V lost 3 bases to trimming and J lost 2 bases; unmatched junction nucleotides: 10. The CDR3 nucleotides read TGTGCCAGCAGTTTGGCCGGGACAGGGGTTTGGCGCAATCAGCCCCAGCATTTT. The encoded protein is CASSLAGTGVWRNQPQHF.

The chain uses TRBV29-1 and TRBJ1-2; D possibly corresponds to TRBD1 (6 bases). V shed 7 bases and J shed 2 bases, with 14 bases lying between them. Germline assignment: CDR1 SQVTM and CDR2 ANQGSEA. This CDR3 contains 13 residues. For the CDR3, the DNA is TGCAGCGCTCACACGGGGGGCAACTATGGCTACACCTTC. As protein: CSAHTGGNYGYTF. The full variable domain, with the rest looked up from reference TRBV29-1 and TRBJ1-2, is SAVISQKPSRDICQRGTSLTIQCQVDSQVTMMFWYRQQPGQSLTLIATANQGSEATYESGFVIDKFPISRPNLTFSTLTVSNMSPEDSSIYLCSAHTGGNYGYTFGSGTRLTVV.

This clonotype has only a few counts. This rearrangement joins TRBV2 to TRBJ2-1; D may match TRBD1 or TRBD2 (6 bases each). Germline CDR1 and CDR2: SNHLY and FYNNEI. The CDR3 covers 15 residues. The ends were cut back, 10 bases at V and 3 bases at J, with 19 bases in the middle. As DNA, the CDR3 is TGTGCCACCACGGAGGGCAGGGACAACTACAATGAGCAGTTCTTC. Protein: CATTEGRDNYNEQFF.

The table lists this clonotype with many counts. This chain uses TRBV7-2 with TRBJ2-1; D not certain. Trimming cost V 6 bases and J 2 bases, with 8 bases left between them. The CDR3 loop spans 13 amino acids. Germline V gene data show CDR1 as SGHTA and CDR2 as FQGNSA. CDR3 sequence reads: CASSKSTYNEQFF. Written as DNA, the CDR3 is TGTGCCAGCAGTAAGTCCACCTACAATGAGCAGTTCTTC.